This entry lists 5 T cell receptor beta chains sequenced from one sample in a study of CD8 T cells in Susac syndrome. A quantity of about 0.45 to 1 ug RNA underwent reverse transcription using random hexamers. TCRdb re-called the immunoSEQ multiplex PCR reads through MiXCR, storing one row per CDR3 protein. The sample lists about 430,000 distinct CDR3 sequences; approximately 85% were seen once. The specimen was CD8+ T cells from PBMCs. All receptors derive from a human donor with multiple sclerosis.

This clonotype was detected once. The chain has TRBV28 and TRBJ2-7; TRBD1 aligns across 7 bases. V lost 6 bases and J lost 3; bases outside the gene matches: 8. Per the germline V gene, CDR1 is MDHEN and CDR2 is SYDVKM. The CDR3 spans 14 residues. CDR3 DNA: TGTGCCAGCAGAGAGACAGGGCTAAGCTACGAGCAGTACTTC. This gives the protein CASRETGLSYEQYF. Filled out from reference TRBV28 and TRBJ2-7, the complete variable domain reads DVKVTQSSRYLVKRTGEKVFLECVQDMDHENMFWYRQDPGLGLRLIYFSYDVKMKEKGDIPEGYSVSREKKERFSLILESASTNQTSMYLCASRETGLSYEQYFGPGTRLTVT.

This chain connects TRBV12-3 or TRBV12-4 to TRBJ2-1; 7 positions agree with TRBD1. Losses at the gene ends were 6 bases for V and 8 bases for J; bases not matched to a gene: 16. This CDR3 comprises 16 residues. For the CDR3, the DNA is TGTGCCAGCAGCACCTTTGTTCTAGGGGGCCGGGATGAGCAGTTCTTC. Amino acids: CASSTFVLGGRDEQFF.

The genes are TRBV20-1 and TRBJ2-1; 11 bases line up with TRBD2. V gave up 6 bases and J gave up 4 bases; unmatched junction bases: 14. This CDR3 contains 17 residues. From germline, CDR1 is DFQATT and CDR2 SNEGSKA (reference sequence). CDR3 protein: CSAPPWGLADPYNEQFF. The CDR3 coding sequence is TGCAGTGCACCCCCGTGGGGACTAGCGGACCCATACAATGAGCAGTTCTTC.

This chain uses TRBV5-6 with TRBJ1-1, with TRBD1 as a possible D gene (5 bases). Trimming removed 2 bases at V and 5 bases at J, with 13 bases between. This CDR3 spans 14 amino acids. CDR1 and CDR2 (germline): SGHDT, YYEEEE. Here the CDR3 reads CASSLGRSGTEAFF. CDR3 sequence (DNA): TGTGCCAGCAGCTTAGGACGGTCAGGGACTGAAGCTTTCTTT.

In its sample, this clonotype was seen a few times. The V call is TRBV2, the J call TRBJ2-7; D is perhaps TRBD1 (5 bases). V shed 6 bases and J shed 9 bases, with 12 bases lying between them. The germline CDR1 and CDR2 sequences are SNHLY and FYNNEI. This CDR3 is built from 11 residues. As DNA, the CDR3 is TGTGCCAGCAGCGCAGGGTGGGGGCAGTACTTC. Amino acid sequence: CASSAGWGQYF.